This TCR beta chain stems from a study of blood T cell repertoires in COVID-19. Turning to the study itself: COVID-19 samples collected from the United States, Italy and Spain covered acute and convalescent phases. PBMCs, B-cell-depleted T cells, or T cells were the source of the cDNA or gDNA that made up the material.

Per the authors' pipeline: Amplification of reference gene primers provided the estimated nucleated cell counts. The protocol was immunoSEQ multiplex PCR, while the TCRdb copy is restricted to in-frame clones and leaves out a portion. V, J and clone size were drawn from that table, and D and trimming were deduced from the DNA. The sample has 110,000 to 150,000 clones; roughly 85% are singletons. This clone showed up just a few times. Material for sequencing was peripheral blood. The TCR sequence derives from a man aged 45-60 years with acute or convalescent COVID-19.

The CDR3 coding sequence is TGTGCCAGCAGCCCACAGGGGGACAATCAGCCCCAGCATTTT. Amino acids: CASSPQGDNQPQHF. The J gene is TRBJ1-5, the V gene TRBV7-9, with TRBD1 matching over 8 bases. Germline V gene lookup returns CDR1 SEHNR and CDR2 FQNEAQ (reference sequence). This CDR3 contains 14 residues. J gave up 3 bases and V 5 bases, and 3 bases lay outside the gene matches.